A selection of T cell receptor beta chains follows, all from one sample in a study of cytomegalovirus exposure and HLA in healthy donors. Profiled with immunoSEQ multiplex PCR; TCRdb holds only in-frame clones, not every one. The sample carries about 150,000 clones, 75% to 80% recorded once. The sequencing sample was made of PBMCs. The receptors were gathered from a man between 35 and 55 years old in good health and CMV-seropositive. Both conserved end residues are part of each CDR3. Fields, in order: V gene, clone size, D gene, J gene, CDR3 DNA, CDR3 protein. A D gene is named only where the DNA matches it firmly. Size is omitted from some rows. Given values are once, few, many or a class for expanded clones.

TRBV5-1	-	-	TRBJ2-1	TGCGCCAGCAGCATGGAGGGACTGACCTCCAATGAGCAGTTCTTC	CASSMEGLTSNEQFF
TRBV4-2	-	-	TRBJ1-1	TGTGCCAGCAGCCTAGGGGCACAGTTATACACTGAAGCTTTCTTT	CASSLGAQLYTEAFF
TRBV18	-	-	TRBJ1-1	TGTGCCAGCTCACAGGGAGGATACACTGAAGCTTTCTTT	CASSQGGYTEAFF
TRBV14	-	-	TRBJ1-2	TGTGCCAGCAGCGCAAGCGGGGTTAACTATGGCTACACCTTC	CASSASGVNYGYTF
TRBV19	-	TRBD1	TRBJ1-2	TGTGCCAGTAGTATTCTACAGGGGGCGATAGAAAATGGCTACACCTTC	CASSILQGAIENGYTF
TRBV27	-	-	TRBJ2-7	TGTGCCAGCAGTTTAAGTGGGGGCGCTTCGTACGAGCAGTACTTC	CASSLSGGASYEQYF
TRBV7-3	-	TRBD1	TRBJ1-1	TGTGCCAGCAGTCCCTACACCCCGGGACAGGAAGCTTTCTTT	CASSPYTPGQEAFF
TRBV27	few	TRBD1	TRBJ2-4	TGTGCCAGCAGTCCGGGGACAGGGGCGGCCAAAAACATTCAGTACTTC	CASSPGTGAAKNIQYF
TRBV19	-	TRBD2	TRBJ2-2	TGTGCCAGTAAGGGTGGGAGGGCCTCCGGGGAGCTGTTTTTT	CASKGGRASGELFF
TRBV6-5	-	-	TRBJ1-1	TGTGCCAGCATCTACAGGGTTAACACTGAAGCTTTCTTT	CASIYRVNTEAFF
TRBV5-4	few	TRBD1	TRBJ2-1	TGTGCCAGCAGCAGGACAGGTCCCTACAATGAGCAGTTCTTC	CASSRTGPYNEQFF
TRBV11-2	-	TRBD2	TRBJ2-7	TGTGCCAGCAGCCCGGGACTAGTCTACGAGCAGTACTTC	CASSPGLVYEQYF
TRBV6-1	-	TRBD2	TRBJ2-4	TGTGCCAGCAGTGCTAGCGGGGGAGCCAAAAACATTCAGTACTTC	CASSASGGAKNIQYF
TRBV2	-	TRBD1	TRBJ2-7	TGTGCCAGCTCAAGGACAGGGCTCGTCTACGAGCAGTACTTC	CASSRTGLVYEQYF
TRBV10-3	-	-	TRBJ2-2	TGTGCCATCAGTGAGTCGCTACTTAGCACCGGGGAGCTGTTTTTT	CAISESLLSTGELFF
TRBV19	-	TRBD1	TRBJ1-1	TGTGCCAGTAGTGCCGACAGGGGTGGGGAAAATAAATGGGCTTTCTTT	CASSADRGGENKWAFF
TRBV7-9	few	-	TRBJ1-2	TGTGCCAGCAGCCAGAGGTCCAGGGCGTATGGCTACACCTTC	CASSQRSRAYGYTF
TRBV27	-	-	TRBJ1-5	TGTGCCAGCAGTTTATCAGGGGCAGGCAATCAGCCCCAGCATTTT	CASSLSGAGNQPQHF
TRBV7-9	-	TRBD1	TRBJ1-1	TGTGCCAGCAGCTTAAAGGGGACAGGCCGGAACACTGAAGCTTTCTTT	CASSLKGTGRNTEAFF
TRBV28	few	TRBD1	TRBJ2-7	TGTGCCAGCAGTTCCCTGAAGACTCCGGGACAGGTAAAATACGAGCAGTACTTC	CASSSLKTPGQVKYEQYF
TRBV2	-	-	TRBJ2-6	TGTGCCAGCAGTGTTAGGAGACGTGGGGCCAACGTCCTGACTTTC	CASSVRRRGANVLTF
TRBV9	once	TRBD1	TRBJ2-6	TGTGCCAGCAGCCTAGGTCTCGGGACAGCAAACTCTGGGGCCAACGTCCTGACTTTC	CASSLGLGTANSGANVLTF
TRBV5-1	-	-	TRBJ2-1	TGCGCCAGCAGCTTGGGACTAATTAATGAGCAGTTCTTC	CASSLGLINEQFF
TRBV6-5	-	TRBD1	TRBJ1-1	TGTGCCAGCAGTTCCGGGACAGGACTAATGAACACTGAAGCTTTCTTT	CASSSGTGLMNTEAFF
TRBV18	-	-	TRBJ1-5	TGTGCCAGCTCACCCGCCGCCAGTTATAGCAATCAGCCCCAGCATTTT	CASSPAASYSNQPQHF
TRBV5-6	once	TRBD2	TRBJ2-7	TGTGCCAGCAGCCCTGAGTATAGCGGGAGGGACTCCTACGAGCAGTACTTC	CASSPEYSGRDSYEQYF
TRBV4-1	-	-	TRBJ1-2	TGCGCCAGCAGCCAAGACGGAGCCGGTCCTTATGGCTACACCTTC	CASSQDGAGPYGYTF
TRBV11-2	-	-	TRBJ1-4	TGTGCCAGCAGCTTAGGGCTTGGGCAAAAACTGTTTTTT	CASSLGLGQKLFF
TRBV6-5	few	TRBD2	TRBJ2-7	TGTGCCAGCAGTTACTCACTAGCGGGAACCTACGAGCAGTACTTC	CASSYSLAGTYEQYF
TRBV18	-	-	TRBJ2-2	TGTGCCAGCTCACCATATAGCGGGAACACCGGGGAGCTGTTTTTT	CASSPYSGNTGELFF
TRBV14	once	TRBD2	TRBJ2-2	TGTGCCAGCAGCCAAGGCCTGCGGACTAGCGTTGTGGCGAACACCGGGGAGCTGTTTTTT	CASSQGLRTSVVANTGELFF
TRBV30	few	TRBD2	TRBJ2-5	TGTGCCTGGACGGGACTAGCGGGAGGGCCCCAAGAGACCCAGTACTTC	CAWTGLAGGPQETQYF
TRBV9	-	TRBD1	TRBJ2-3	TGTGCCAGCCTCCCGGGCCAGGGGGCGTTATGGAGGGAGAGCACAGATACGCAGTATTTT	CASLPGQGALWRESTDTQYF
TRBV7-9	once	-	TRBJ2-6	TGTGCCAGCAGCTTAGTTCGCTCTGGGGCCAACGTCCTGACTTTC	CASSLVRSGANVLTF
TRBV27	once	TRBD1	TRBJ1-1	TGTGCCAGCAGTTTCGGACAGGGGGAAACTGAAGCTTTCTTT	CASSFGQGETEAFF
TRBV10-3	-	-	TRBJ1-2	TGTGCCATCAGTGAGCCGGGAGGAGGGAACTATGGCTACACCTTC	CAISEPGGGNYGYTF
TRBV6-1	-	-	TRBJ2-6	TGTGCCAGCAGTGAGGTTTCGGCTGGGGCCAACGTCCTGACTTTC	CASSEVSAGANVLTF
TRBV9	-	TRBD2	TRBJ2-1	TGTGCCAGCAGCGAGAGCGGGAGGGCTCGGGAGCAGTTCTTC	CASSESGRAREQFF
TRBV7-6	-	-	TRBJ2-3	TGTGCCAGCAGCTTAGAGCCGGGACAAGATACGCAGTATTTT	CASSLEPGQDTQYF
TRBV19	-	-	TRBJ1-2	TGTGCCAGTAGTATGGACGGGGGTAACTATGGCTACACCTTC	CASSMDGGNYGYTF
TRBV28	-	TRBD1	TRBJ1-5	TGTGCCAGCAGTTTGGCAGGGGGTAATCAGCCCCAGCATTTT	CASSLAGGNQPQHF
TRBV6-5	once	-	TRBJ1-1	TGTGCCAGCAGTTACGACGCCCACAGGGTTCACACTGAAGCTTTCTTT	CASSYDAHRVHTEAFF
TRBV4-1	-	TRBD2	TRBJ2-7	TGCGCCAGCAGCCGGGAGGGCGAGCAGTACTTC	CASSREGEQYF
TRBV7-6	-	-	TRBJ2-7	TGTGCCAGCAGCCAAGACCTGGGGGCCCGCGAGCAGTACTTC	CASSQDLGAREQYF
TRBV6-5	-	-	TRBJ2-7	TGTGCCAGCAGTTACTCCAAAGCGGGTTTAACCTACGAGCAGTACTTC	CASSYSKAGLTYEQYF
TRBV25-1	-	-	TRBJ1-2	TGTGCCAGCAGGGGGAGTTGGAGTGGGGGCGTATTGGATGGCTACACCTTC	CASRGSWSGGVLDGYTF
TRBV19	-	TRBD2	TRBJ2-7	TGTGCCAGTAGTATAGCCGGACTAGCGCAAACTTACGAGCAGTACTTC	CASSIAGLAQTYEQYF